This TCR beta chain derives from a study of TIL therapy for anti-PD-1-resistant metastatic lung cancer. Study at large: Half of patients were current or former smokers. Tumors carried a median about 1.6 non-synonymous mutations per megabase. Study conclusions and caveats: Patients were highly selected, enriched for treatment-naive, never-smoker and oncogene-addicted cases.

Time point of the sample: pre-treatment sample, taken before nivolumab and TIL therapy. The immunoSEQ assay was v3. TCRdb's copy holds only in-frame clones and misses some; the assay was immunoSEQ multiplex PCR. The sample records about 46,000 clones, roughly 85% being singletons. On this clone: Its target is not known.

The CDR3 spans 12 residues. V lost 7 bases to trimming and J lost 2 bases, with 11 bases between them. Germline V gene sequence: CDR1 GTSNPN, CDR2 SVGIG (reference sequence). The sequenced sample was blood, obtained at baseline. This TCR was sampled from a person aged 25-85 years with non-small cell lung cancer. This chain uses TRBV30 with TRBJ2-5, with a possible D match to TRBD1 (6 bases). CDR3 residues: CASDRKQETQYF. Written as DNA, the CDR3 is TGTGCCTCGGACAGAAAGCAAGAGACCCAGTACTTC.